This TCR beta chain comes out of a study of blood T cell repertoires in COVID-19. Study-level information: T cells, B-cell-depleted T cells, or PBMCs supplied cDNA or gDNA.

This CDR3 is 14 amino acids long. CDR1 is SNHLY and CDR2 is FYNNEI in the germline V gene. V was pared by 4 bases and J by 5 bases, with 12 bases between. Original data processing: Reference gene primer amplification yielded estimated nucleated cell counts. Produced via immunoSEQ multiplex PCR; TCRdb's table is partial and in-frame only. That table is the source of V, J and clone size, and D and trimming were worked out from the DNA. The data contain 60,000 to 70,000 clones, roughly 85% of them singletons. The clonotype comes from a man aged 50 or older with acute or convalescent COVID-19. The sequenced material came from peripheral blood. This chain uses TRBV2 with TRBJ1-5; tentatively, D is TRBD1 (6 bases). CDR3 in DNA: TGTGCCAGCAGTGGACAGGCACGATATCAGCCCCAGCATTTT. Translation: CASSGQARYQPQHF.